A selection of T cell receptor beta chains follows, all from one sample in a study of T-cell memory formation after mild COVID-19. TCRdb reprocessed the 5' RACE reads with MiXCR, giving one entry per CDR3 protein. The table lists approximately 350,000 distinct CDR3 sequences, around an eighth of them singletons. The source material was PBMCs or a T cell subset sorted from them (not recorded which). The receptors shown here come from a man younger than 35 who had mild COVID-19 (a few samples of this study predate the infection). Cell type and time point are not known. Each CDR3 is given with its conserved first and last residue. The D gene is left open where the match is weak. Clone size is given for some rows only: seen once, a few or many times, or a class if the clone is expanded.

j_call d_call clone_size v_call cdr3_aa cdr3_nt
TRBJ1-4 NA NA TRBV7-8 CASSQGPESNEKLFF TGTGCCAGCAGCCAAGGTCCGGAAAGTAATGAAAAACTGTTTTTT
TRBJ2-7 NA many TRBV12-3/TRBV12-4 CASSPGRYEQYF TGTGCCAGCAGCCCAGGGCGGTACGAGCAGTACTTC
TRBJ1-6 NA few TRBV6-5 CASSYSLGGNSPLHF TGTGCCAGCAGTTACTCGTTGGGTGGTAATTCACCCCTCCACTTT
TRBJ1-2 TRBD1 NA TRBV18 CASSPGGQGVDGYTF TGTGCCAGCTCACCCGGCGGACAGGGAGTCGATGGCTACACCTTC
TRBJ2-7 NA NA TRBV12-5 CASSVSVYEQYF TGTGCTAGTTCCGTGTCAGTCTACGAGCAGTACTTC
TRBJ2-4 NA few TRBV12-3/TRBV12-4 CASTLGASIQYF TGTGCCAGCACCCTTGGGGCAAGCATTCAGTACTTC
TRBJ2-1 NA many TRBV7-6 CASTEGGVWNNEQFF TGTGCCAGCACCGAAGGGGGAGTTTGGAACAATGAGCAGTTCTTC
TRBJ2-5 NA NA TRBV5-1 CASSLRLVGETQYF TGCGCCAGCAGCTTGCGGCTAGTGGGGGAGACCCAGTACTTC
TRBJ2-4 TRBD2 NA TRBV7-2 CASSLKAGGLDIQYF TGTGCCAGCAGCTTAAAAGCGGGGGGGCTTGACATTCAGTACTTC
TRBJ2-4 TRBD1 NA TRBV7-2 CASSPDRGKNIQYF TGTGCCAGCAGCCCGGACAGGGGCAAAAACATTCAGTACTTC
TRBJ2-7 NA few TRBV7-9 CASSLAGTRSYEQYF TGTGCCAGCAGCTTGGCGGGGACACGCTCCTACGAGCAGTACTTC
TRBJ1-1 NA NA TRBV29-1 CSGRVAWGTEAFF TGCAGCGGAAGGGTCGCGTGGGGCACTGAAGCTTTCTTT
TRBJ2-1 NA NA TRBV4-2 CASSTRPRANEQFF TGTGCCAGCAGCACGAGACCCCGCGCCAATGAGCAGTTCTTC
TRBJ2-5 TRBD1 NA TRBV7-2 CASSVDRVEETQYF TGTGCCAGCAGCGTGGACAGGGTGGAAGAGACCCAGTACTTC
TRBJ2-3 TRBD1 many TRBV20-1 CSARGAGGRTDTQYF TGCAGTGCTAGAGGAGCAGGGGGCCGCACAGATACGCAGTATTTT
TRBJ2-2 NA few TRBV28 CASTSGLEGTGELFF TGTGCCAGCACCTCAGGGTTGGAAGGCACCGGGGAGCTGTTTTTT
TRBJ1-6 TRBD1 many TRBV19 CATRTGYNSPLHF TGTGCCACCAGGACAGGTTATAATTCACCCCTCCACTTT
TRBJ2-7 NA many TRBV9 CASSVGQGLTYEQYF TGTGCCAGCAGCGTAGGGCAGGGCTTAACCTACGAGCAGTACTTC
TRBJ2-3 TRBD2 NA TRBV6-2/TRBV6-3 CASSDPGGGTTDTQYF TGTGCCAGCAGTGACCCCGGCGGGGGGACCACAGATACGCAGTATTTT
TRBJ1-5 NA NA TRBV5-5 CASRGDTDQPQHF TGTGCCAGCAGAGGGGATACAGATCAGCCCCAGCATTTT
TRBJ2-1 TRBD1 many TRBV7-6 CASSSTDRVYNEQFF TGTGCCAGCAGCTCAACCGACAGGGTCTACAATGAGCAGTTCTTC